The 24 T cell receptor beta chains below all came from one sample that was sequenced in a study of control samples from healthy donors and cancer patients. The repertoire was sequenced with immunoSEQ multiplex PCR; TCRdb's copy has only in-frame clones and lacks some. The data contain approximately 150,000 clones, around 94% of them singletons. Sequenced: blood. The source of these receptors is a woman aged 18 to 35 in good health.

In regard to this clone: Other DNA sequences in this specimen translate into the identical CDR3. The J gene is TRBJ1-6, the V gene TRBV5-1; D remains unclear. Germline CDR1 and CDR2: SGHRS and YFSETQ. Trimming shortened V by 0 bases and J by 0 bases, and 7 bases separated the two germline ends. The CDR3 contains 16 residues. The CDR3 bases are TGCGCCAGCAGCTTGGCCGGCAGCTCCTATAATTCACCCCTCCACTTT. Amino acid sequence: CASSLAGSSYNSPLHF.

CDR3 region: CASSPGLSGQETQYF. The DNA for the CDR3 is TGCGCCAGCAGCCCGGGGCTCTCGGGACAAGAGACCCAGTACTTC. The gene calls are TRBV5-1 and TRBJ2-5, with D tentatively TRBD1 or TRBD2 (5 bases each). The germline V and J ends were trimmed by 4 bases and 2 bases, with 15 bases remaining between them. The CDR3 loop spans 15 amino acids. Germline V gene lookup returns CDR1 SGHRS and CDR2 YFSETQ.

The rearrangement links TRBV4-2 to TRBJ1-5; D is perhaps TRBD1 (5 bases). The CDR3 has 16 amino acids. Per the germline V gene, CDR1 is LGHNA and CDR2 is YNFKEQ. Trimming took 0 bases from V and 0 from J, leaving 9 bases between them. In DNA, the CDR3 is TGTGCCAGCAGCCAAGATGGGGGGGATAGCAATCAGCCCCAGCATTTT. Translating it yields CASSQDGGDSNQPQHF.

The chain employs TRBV13 and TRBJ2-1; 7 nucleotides line up with TRBD1. The CDR3 has 14 amino acids. CDR1 and CDR2 (germline): PRHDT, FYEKMQ (reference sequence). Trimming cost V 1 base and J 5 bases; bases outside gene matches: 2. The CDR3 loop reads CASSLDDRDNEQFF. The CDR3 coding sequence is TGTGCCAGCAGCTTAGATGACAGGGACAATGAGCAGTTCTTC.

The V and J genes are TRBV30 and TRBJ1-4; D ambiguous. CDR1 is GTSNPN and CDR2 is SVGIG in the germline V gene (reference sequence). The CDR3 is 13 amino acids. V lost 5 bases to trimming and J lost 1 base, with 8 bases between them. CDR3 loop: CAWGFGTNEKLFF. The CDR3 DNA reads as TGTGCCTGGGGATTTGGAACTAATGAAAAACTGTTTTTT.

This chain connects TRBV6-5 to TRBJ2-7; D is ambiguous. Germline values: CDR1 MNHEY, CDR2 SVGAGI. The V and J ends lost 6 bases and 0 bases respectively, with 15 bases between them. The CDR3 is made up of 15 amino acids. The CDR3, as DNA: TGTGCCAGCAGGGCCAGCCGCGGATTCTCCTACGAGCAGTACTTC. It specifies CASRASRGFSYEQYF.

The chain employs TRBV7-9 and TRBJ1-3; D unclear. The CDR3 runs 17 residues. Trimming left V 3 bases short and J 8 bases short, with 23 bases between. Germline CDR1 reads SEHNR; CDR2 reads FQNEAQ (reference sequence). CDR3 coding DNA: TGTGCCAGCAGCTTTTCCCTGACCTTTTCCGAGGTTGACACCATATATTTT. This sequence encodes CASSFSLTFSEVDTIYF.

The chain is built from TRBV6-2 or TRBV6-3 and TRBJ1-2; D remains unclear. This CDR3 region has 11 residues. V lost 4 bases to trimming and J lost 0 bases, with 0 bases between them. Looked up from germline, CDR1 is MNHEY and CDR2 is SVGEGT. The CDR3 region has the DNA TGTGCCAGCAGTTCTAACTATGGCTACACCTTC. Translation: CASSSNYGYTF.

The J gene is TRBJ2-1, the V gene TRBV19; D may be TRBD2 (6 bases). V lost 4 bases and J 2 bases, leaving 15 bases between the germline ends. From germline, CDR1 is LNHDA and CDR2 SQIVND (reference sequence). This CDR3 spans 16 amino acids. CDR3 sequence: CASSTLNGGTYNEQFF. The CDR3 DNA is TGTGCCAGTAGTACCCTAAATGGGGGGACCTACAATGAGCAGTTCTTC.

CDR3 coding DNA: TGTGCCAGCCAAGGCACTTACACAGATACGCAGTATTTT. Its translation: CASQGTYTDTQYF. The chain is built from TRBV11-3 and TRBJ2-3; D not resolved. Trimming stripped 8 bases from V and 2 bases from J, with 11 bases between. This CDR3 spans 13 amino acids. Per germline, CDR1 SGHNT and CDR2 YENEEA.

The J gene is TRBJ2-5, the V gene TRBV18; the D call may be TRBD1 or TRBD2 (5 bases each). V gave up 4 bases and J gave up 4 bases, with 13 bases separating them. There are 14 residues in the CDR3. Germline V gene sequence: CDR1 KGHSH, CDR2 LQKENI. The CDR3 nucleotides read TGTGCCAGCTCACACGGGACCTCGCCAGAGACCCAGTACTTC. It yields the protein CASSHGTSPETQYF.

The sample holds one count of this clone. The gene calls are TRBV27 and TRBJ1-6, with D possibly being TRBD1 (5 bases). Germline V gene data show CDR1 as MNHEY and CDR2 as SMNVEV (reference sequence). Trimming took 2 bases from V and 8 from J, leaving 19 bases between them. The length of the CDR3 is 17 residues. This CDR3 is CASSLGAGTHFHSPLHF. CDR3 DNA: TGTGCCAGCAGTTTAGGGGCCGGGACCCACTTCCATTCACCCCTCCACTTT.

The rearrangement links TRBV10-1 to TRBJ1-2; D gene unclear. CDR1 and CDR2 (germline): WNHNN, SYGVQD (reference sequence). With 5 bases removed from V and 2 bases from J, the gap between germline ends came to 12 bases. The CDR3 consists of 14 residues. The DNA for the CDR3 is TGCGCCAGCAGTACCCGGACGGGGAACTATGGCTACACCTTC. It yields the protein CASSTRTGNYGYTF.

J is TRBJ2-5 and V is TRBV27, with D possibly TRBD1 on 5 matching bases. V gave up 3 bases and J gave up 0 bases, with 5 bases separating them. This CDR3 region has 13 residues. Germline V gene sequence: CDR1 MNHEY, CDR2 SMNVEV (reference sequence). The CDR3 DNA is TGTGCCAGCAGTTTGACAGACCAAGAGACCCAGTACTTC. Its translation is CASSLTDQETQYF.

The chain couples TRBV5-4 to TRBJ1-2, with 8 bases aligning to TRBD1. The CDR3 is 12 amino acids. Germline assignment: CDR1 SGHNT and CDR2 YYREEE (reference sequence). The V and J ends lost 9 bases and 7 bases, in that order; junction bases with no gene match: 8. The DNA of the CDR3 is TGTGCCACTCGGACAGGGAAGCTTGGCTACACCTTC. It specifies CATRTGKLGYTF.

The chain links TRBV24-1 to TRBJ2-1; D may be TRBD1 (6 bases). Germline assignment: CDR1 KGHDR and CDR2 SFDVKD. The V end lost 4 bases, the J end lost 4 bases, and 22 bases lay between the germline ends. The CDR3 spans 18 residues. The CDR3 DNA follows: TGTGCCACCAGTGAACCCTCAGTACAGGGCACTCATTACAATGAGCAGTTCTTC. This encodes CATSEPSVQGTHYNEQFF.

The chain couples TRBV7-9 to TRBJ1-3; D uncertain. V lost 4 bases and J 3 bases, leaving 13 bases between the germline ends. The germline V gene encodes CDR1 SEHNR and CDR2 FQNEAQ (reference sequence). This CDR3 contains 15 residues. The CDR3 bases are TGTGCCAGCAGCTCGGGGTCCCCTGGTGGAAACACCATATATTTT. It encodes CASSSGSPGGNTIYF.

For this clone: Compared with germline, one end of the junction differs, possibly owing to a read error. The same CDR3 can be traced to other DNA sequences in this sample. V usage is TRBV7-9 and J usage is TRBJ1-5; maybe TRBD1 (6 bases). CDR3 length: 15 amino acids. The germline V gene encodes CDR1 SEHNR and CDR2 FQNEAQ (reference sequence). CDR3 sequence: CASSYGTPAGRPQHF. The CDR3 DNA follows: TGCGCCAGCAGCTACGGGACACCCGCGGGGCGGCCCCAGCATTTT.

This sequence joins TRBV7-9 and TRBJ2-3; maybe TRBD1 (5 bases). Germline V gene data show CDR1 as SEHNR and CDR2 as FQNEAQ (reference sequence). Trimming stripped 5 bases from V and 2 bases from J, with 17 bases between. CDR3 length: 16 amino acids. The CDR3 DNA reads as TGTGCCAGCAGCATAAGACAGAGGACCTCCACAGATACGCAGTATTTT. Amino acids: CASSIRQRTSTDTQYF.

The CDR3 coding sequence is TGTGCCAGCAGCGTAGTGGGGGGAGCGGGAAACACCATATATTTT. This gives the protein CASSVVGGAGNTIYF. V and J are TRBV9 and TRBJ1-3; maybe TRBD1 (5 bases). This CDR3 contains 15 residues. V dropped 0 bases and J dropped 4 bases, with 11 bases sitting between them. Germline loops: CDR1 SGDLS, CDR2 YYNGEE.

As regards this clone: Its ends do not fully match the called genes, so a read error is possible. This chain joins TRBV19 and TRBJ1-4, with D perhaps TRBD1 (6 bases). This CDR3 is 14 amino acids long. Looked up from germline, CDR1 is LNHDA and CDR2 is SQIVND (reference sequence). The CDR3 sequence: CASSIGQGNGKLFF. For the CDR3, the DNA is TGTGCCAGTAGTATTGGGCAGGGGAATGGAAAACTGTTTTTT. The full variable domain, rest sourced from reference TRBV19 and TRBJ1-4, is DGGITQSPKYLFRKEGQNVTLSCEQNLNHDAMYWYRQDPGQGLRLIYYSQIVNDFQKGDIAEGYSVSREKKESFPLTVTSAQKNPTAFYLCASSIGQGNGKLFFGSGTQLSVL.

The V and J genes are TRBV4-1 and TRBJ1-1; D may be TRBD1 (5 bases). The CDR3 runs to 13 residues. V gave up 0 bases and J gave up 11 bases, with 13 bases separating them. CDR1 and CDR2 from the germline V gene are MGHRA and YSYEKL. The CDR3 reads CASSQEGATGAFF. In DNA form, the CDR3 reads TGCGCCAGCAGCCAAGAAGGGGCAACTGGGGCTTTCTTT.

The gene calls are TRBV29-1 and TRBJ1-1; D ambiguous. V was cut by 4 bases and J by 11 bases, with 11 bases left in between. Germline loops: CDR1 SQVTM, CDR2 ANQGSEA. This CDR3 spans 10 amino acids. CDR3: CSVVSGSAFF. The CDR3 DNA sequence: TGCAGCGTTGTCTCAGGTTCGGCTTTCTTT.

The V and J genes are TRBV27 and TRBJ1-6; D perhaps matches TRBD1 (5 bases). Trimming pared 3 bases from V and 7 bases from J, leaving 13 bases between. The CDR3 sequence is 15 residues long. Per the germline V gene, CDR1 is MNHEY and CDR2 is SMNVEV (reference sequence). CDR3 residues: CASSFRGEGNSPLHF. CDR3 DNA sequence: TGTGCCAGCAGTTTTCGAGGGGAAGGAAATTCACCCCTCCACTTT.